The 9 T cell receptor beta chains in this list originate from one sample, sequenced in a study of shared T cell receptors in the human thymus. Only in-frame clones appear in the TCRdb table, and some are missing; sequencing was by immunoSEQ multiplex PCR. The table records some 760,000 clones, approximately 83% of them present only once. This same sample was also taken into another study, of human thymus T cells.

Sequenced input: thymocytes. The receptors derive from a girl in the first two years of life with a congenital heart defect.

This clone was seen only a few times. This rearrangement joins TRBV10-3 to TRBJ2-1; 9 bases agree with TRBD1. The ends lost 4 bases at V and 8 bases at J; junction bases unmatched: 12. Germline CDR1 and CDR2: ENHRY and SYGVKD. CDR3 size: 16 residues. The CDR3 DNA sequence: TGTGCCATCAGTGCTGACAGGGGGGCGAGGAAAGATGAGCAGTTCTTC. Protein sequence: CAISADRGARKDEQFF.

The rearrangement links TRBV6-6 to TRBJ1-2; TRBD1 might be the D (6 bases). Germline assignment: CDR1 MNHNY and CDR2 SVGAGI (reference sequence). The CDR3 sequence is 16 residues long. The ends were cut back, 2 bases at V and 4 bases at J, with 17 bases in the middle. The CDR3 region is CASSYLPRTGTYGYTF. The CDR3 coding sequence is TGTGCCAGCAGTTACCTCCCACGAACAGGGACCTATGGCTACACCTTC.

CDR3 bases: TGTGCCAGCAGCTTAGTGTTGGTGGGGGCAGACAATGAGCAGTTCTTC. This encodes CASSLVLVGADNEQFF. The chain joins TRBV7-9 to TRBJ2-1; tentative D call: TRBD1 (6 bases). The V and J ends lost 1 base and 5 bases respectively, with 15 bases between them. The CDR3 totals 16 residues. Germline-derived CDR1 and CDR2 are SEHNR and FQNEAQ (reference sequence).

V gene TRBV6-1 combines with J gene TRBJ1-6; 8 bases align to TRBD1. Germline lookup yields CDR1 MNHNS and CDR2 SASEGT. This CDR3 comprises 14 residues. Trimming took 5 bases from V and 7 from J; bases not matched to a gene: 4. The DNA for the CDR3 is TGTGCCAGCAGTTGGGGACAGGAAAATTCACCCCTCCACTTT. This gives the protein CASSWGQENSPLHF.

The chain has TRBV5-1 and TRBJ1-2; D remains ambiguous. In germline, CDR1 is SGHRS, CDR2 YFSETQ. Deletions cut 0 bases from V and 6 bases from J, with 12 bases between. The CDR3 sequence is 14 residues long. The CDR3 DNA sequence: TGCGCCAGCAGCTTGGGAGCACAGCAGGATGGCTACACCTTC. It specifies CASSLGAQQDGYTF.

The chain is built from TRBV4-3 and TRBJ2-1, with TRBD2 matching 12 bases. V lost 5 bases, J lost 1 base, and 12 bases stayed unmatched. The CDR3 sequence is 19 residues long. Germline CDR1 is LGHNA and CDR2 is YSLEER. The CDR3 DNA reads TGCGCCAGCAGCGTGCAACCTAGCGGGGGGGCGTTATCCTACAATGAGCAGTTCTTC. Its protein is CASSVQPSGGALSYNEQFF.

The chain joins TRBV6-1 to TRBJ1-5; a weak D match, TRBD1 (6 bases). Trimming removed 4 bases from V and 5 bases from J, with 12 bases in between. Germline CDR1 MNHNS, CDR2 SASEGT. The CDR3 loop spans 14 amino acids. The CDR3 region is CASSAMTGYQPQHF. The CDR3 DNA reads as TGTGCCAGCAGTGCCATGACAGGTTATCAGCCCCAGCATTTT.

The chain links TRBV7-5 to TRBJ1-2; the DNA was not used to check the table's D call, TRBD1. TRBV7-5 is shown as a pseudogene. There are 14 residues in the CDR3. DNA for the CDR3: TGTGCCAGAAGCTTAGAGGGGACATTTTATGGCTACACCTTC. Amino acid sequence: CARSLEGTFYGYTF.

This CDR3 is CASSETGGKGTEAFF. In nucleotides, the CDR3 is TGTGCCAGCAGTGAAACAGGGGGCAAAGGGACTGAAGCTTTCTTT. The rearrangement uses TRBV6-1 and TRBJ1-1; 9 bases fit TRBD1. J gave up 5 bases and V 2 bases, and 6 bases lay outside the gene matches. Germline CDR1 is MNHNS and CDR2 is SASEGT. This CDR3 is 15 amino acids long.